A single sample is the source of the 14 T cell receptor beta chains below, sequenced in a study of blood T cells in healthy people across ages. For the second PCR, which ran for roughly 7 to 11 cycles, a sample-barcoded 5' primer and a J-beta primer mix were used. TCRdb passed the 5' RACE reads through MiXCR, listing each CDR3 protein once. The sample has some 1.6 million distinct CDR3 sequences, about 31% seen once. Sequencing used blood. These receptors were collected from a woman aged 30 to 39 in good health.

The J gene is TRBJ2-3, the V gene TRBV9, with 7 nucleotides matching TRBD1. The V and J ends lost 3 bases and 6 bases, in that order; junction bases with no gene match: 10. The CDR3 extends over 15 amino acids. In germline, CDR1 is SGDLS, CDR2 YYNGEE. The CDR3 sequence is CASSAPDRPMDTQYF. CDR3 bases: TGTGCCAGCAGCGCCCCGGACAGGCCAATGGATACGCAGTATTTT. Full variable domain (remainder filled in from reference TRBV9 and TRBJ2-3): DSGVTQTPKHLITATGQRVTLRCSPRSGDLSVYWYQQSLDQGLQFLIQYYNGEERAKGNILERFSAQQFPDLHSELNLSSLELGDSALYFCASSAPDRPMDTQYFGPGTRLTVL.

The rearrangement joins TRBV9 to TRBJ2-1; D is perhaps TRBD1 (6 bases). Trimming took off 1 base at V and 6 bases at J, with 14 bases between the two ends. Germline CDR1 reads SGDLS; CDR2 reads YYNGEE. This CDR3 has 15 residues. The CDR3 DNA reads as TGTGCCAGCAGCGTATGGTCAGGGGTGGGCAATGAGCAGTTCTTC. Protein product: CASSVWSGVGNEQFF.

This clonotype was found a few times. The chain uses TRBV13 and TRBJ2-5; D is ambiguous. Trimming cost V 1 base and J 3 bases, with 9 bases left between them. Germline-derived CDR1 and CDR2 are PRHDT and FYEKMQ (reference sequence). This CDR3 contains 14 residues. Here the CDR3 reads CASSLVPTKETQYF. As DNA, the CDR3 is TGTGCCAGCAGCTTAGTCCCCACTAAAGAGACCCAGTACTTC.

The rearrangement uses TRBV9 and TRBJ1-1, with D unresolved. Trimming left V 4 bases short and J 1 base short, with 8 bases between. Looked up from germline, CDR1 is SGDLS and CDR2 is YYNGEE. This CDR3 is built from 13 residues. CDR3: CASSSEGNTEAFF. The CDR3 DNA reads TGTGCCAGCAGCTCAGAAGGGAACACTGAAGCTTTCTTT.

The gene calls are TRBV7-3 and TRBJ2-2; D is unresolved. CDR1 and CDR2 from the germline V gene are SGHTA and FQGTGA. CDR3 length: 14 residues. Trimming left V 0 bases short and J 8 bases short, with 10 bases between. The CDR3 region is CASSLTNWGGELFF. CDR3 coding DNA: TGTGCCAGCAGCTTAACGAATTGGGGTGGGGAGCTGTTTTTT.

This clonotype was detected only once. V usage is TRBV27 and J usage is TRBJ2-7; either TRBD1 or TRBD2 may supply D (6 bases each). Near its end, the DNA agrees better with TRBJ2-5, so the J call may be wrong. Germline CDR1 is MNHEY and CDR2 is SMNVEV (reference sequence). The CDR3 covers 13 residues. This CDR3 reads CANREAEGGTQYF. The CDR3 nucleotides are TGTGCCAACAGGGAAGCAGAGGGGGGGACCCAGTACTTC.

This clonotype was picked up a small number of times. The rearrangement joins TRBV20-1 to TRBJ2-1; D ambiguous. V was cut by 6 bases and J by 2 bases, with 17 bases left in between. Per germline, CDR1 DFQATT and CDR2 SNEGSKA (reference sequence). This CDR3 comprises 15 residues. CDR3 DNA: TGCAGTGCCCTTTCATGGGTTAAGGCCTACAATGAGCAGTTCTTC. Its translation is CSALSWVKAYNEQFF.

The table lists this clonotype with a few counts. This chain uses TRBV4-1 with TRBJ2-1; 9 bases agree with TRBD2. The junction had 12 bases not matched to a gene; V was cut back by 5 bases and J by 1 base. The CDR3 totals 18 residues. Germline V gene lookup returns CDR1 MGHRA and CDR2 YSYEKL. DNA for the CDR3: TGCGCCAGCAGCTTAGCAGAGGCGGGGGGGGGTTCCTACAATGAGCAGTTCTTC. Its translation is CASSLAEAGGGSYNEQFF.

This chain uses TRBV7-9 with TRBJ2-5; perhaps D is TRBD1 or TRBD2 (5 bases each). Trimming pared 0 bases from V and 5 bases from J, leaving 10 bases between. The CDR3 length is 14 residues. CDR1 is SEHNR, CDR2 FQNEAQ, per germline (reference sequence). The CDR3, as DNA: TGTGCCAGCAGCTTAGCGGGACGTTGGGAGACCCAGTACTTC. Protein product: CASSLAGRWETQYF.

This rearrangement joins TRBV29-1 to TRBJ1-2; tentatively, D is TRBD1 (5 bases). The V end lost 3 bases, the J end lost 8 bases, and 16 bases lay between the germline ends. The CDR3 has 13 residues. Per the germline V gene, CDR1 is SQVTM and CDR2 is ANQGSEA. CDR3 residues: CSVERGPTRGYTF. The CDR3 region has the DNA TGCAGCGTTGAGAGGGGTCCGACACGGGGCTACACCTTC.

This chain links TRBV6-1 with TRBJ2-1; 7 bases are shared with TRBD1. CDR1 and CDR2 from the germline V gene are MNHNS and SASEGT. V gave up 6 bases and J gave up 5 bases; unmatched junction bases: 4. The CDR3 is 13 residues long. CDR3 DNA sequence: TGTGCCAGCAGAGGGACAGTCAACAATGAGCAGTTCTTC. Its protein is CASRGTVNNEQFF.

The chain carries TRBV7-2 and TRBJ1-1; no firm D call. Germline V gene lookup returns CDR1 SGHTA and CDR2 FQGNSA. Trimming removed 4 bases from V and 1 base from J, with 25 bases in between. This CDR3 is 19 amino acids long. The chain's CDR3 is CASSSPTDTFWTRNTEAFF. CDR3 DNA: TGTGCCAGCAGCTCTCCCACAGACACCTTTTGGACCCGGAACACTGAAGCTTTCTTT.

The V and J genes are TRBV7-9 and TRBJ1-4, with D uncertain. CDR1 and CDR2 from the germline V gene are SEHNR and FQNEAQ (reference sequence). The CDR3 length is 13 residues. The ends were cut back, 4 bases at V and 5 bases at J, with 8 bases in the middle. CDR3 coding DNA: TGTGCCAGCAGCTATATCGGGAATGAAAAACTGTTTTTT. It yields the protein CASSYIGNEKLFF.

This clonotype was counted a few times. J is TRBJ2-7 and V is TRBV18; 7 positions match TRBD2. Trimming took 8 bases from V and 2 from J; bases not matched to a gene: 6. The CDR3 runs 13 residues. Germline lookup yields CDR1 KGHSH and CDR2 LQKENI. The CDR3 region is CASTGGPAYEQYF. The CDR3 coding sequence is TGTGCCAGCACGGGGGGTCCAGCCTACGAGCAGTACTTC.